One TCR beta chain is described in this entry. The antigen is not known. Several immunoSEQ plates received, in even portions, the genomic DNA of each subset. Here immunoSEQ multiplex PCR was the method, and the copy in TCRdb shows in-frame clones only, minus some. The table shows around 1.5 million clones, with 95% to 99% occurring only once. This record belongs to a study of shared clonotypes between healthy human individuals. Study findings and constraints: The study generally estimated greater richness for naive than memory subsets. Approximately 4.9% of naive CD4 clonotypes were shared across a few donors. Lower generation probabilities were found for non-shared clonotypes than for those shared by all four donors.

The CDR3 has 13 amino acids. V was trimmed by 6 bases and J by 2 bases, leaving 8 bases between them. The V gene's germline CDR1 is ENHRY and CDR2 SYGVKD. This sequence was found in a man aged 25-40 years in good health. The rearrangement links TRBV10-3 to TRBJ1-5, with D tentatively TRBD1 (5 bases). What was sequenced was naive CD4+ T cells sorted from blood. Subset: CD45RA+ positively selected. The DNA for the CDR3 is TGTGCCATCAGGCAGGGTGGCAATCAGCCCCAGCATTTT. Encoded protein: CAIRQGGNQPQHF.